These T cell receptor beta chains were read from a single sample in a study of T cell responses to AZD1222 COVID-19 vaccine. Some clones are missing from TCRdb's copy, which holds only in-frame ones; the method was immunoSEQ multiplex PCR. This table has about 110,000 clones, around 90% appearing once. The source material was peripheral blood, sampled on day 0 of AZD1222 vaccination. The receptors originated from an adult in good health. The CDR3 runs from the conserved cysteine through the conserved F or W. Fields, in order: clone size, J gene, V gene, D gene, CDR3 protein, CDR3 DNA. The D gene is left open where the match is weak. Some rows mark clone size as missing; the rest say once, few, many or name a class of expanded clone.

clone_size: once
j_call: TRBJ2-7
v_call: TRBV6-5
d_call: -
cdr3_aa: CALSPQQGYEQYF
cdr3_nt: TGTGCCCTCAGTCCCCAACAGGGCTACGAGCAGTACTTC

clone_size: -
j_call: TRBJ2-2
v_call: TRBV3-1/TRBV3-2
d_call: -
cdr3_aa: CASSQARNTGELFF
cdr3_nt: TGTGCCAGCAGCCAAGCCCGAAACACCGGGGAGCTGTTTTTT

clone_size: -
j_call: TRBJ1-1
v_call: TRBV5-1
d_call: -
cdr3_aa: CASSSRGPMNTEAFF
cdr3_nt: TGCGCCAGCAGCTCCCGGGGCCCAATGAACACTGAAGCTTTCTTT

clone_size: -
j_call: TRBJ1-2
v_call: TRBV4-1
d_call: -
cdr3_aa: CASSQAGVGQTINYGYTF
cdr3_nt: TGCGCCAGCAGCCAAGCCGGAGTTGGGCAGACGATTAACTATGGCTACACCTTC

clone_size: once
j_call: TRBJ2-7
v_call: TRBV27
d_call: TRBD2
cdr3_aa: CASSLSLSGGESSYEQYF
cdr3_nt: TGTGCCAGCAGTTTATCGCTTAGCGGGGGGGAGAGCTCCTACGAGCAGTACTTC

clone_size: -
j_call: TRBJ2-2
v_call: TRBV7-9
d_call: -
cdr3_aa: CASGRGAQTGELFF
cdr3_nt: TGTGCCAGCGGTCGAGGGGCCCAAACCGGGGAGCTGTTTTTT

clone_size: -
j_call: TRBJ1-2
v_call: TRBV19
d_call: TRBD1
cdr3_aa: CASSTLGTAYGYTF
cdr3_nt: TGTGCCAGTAGTACCCTGGGGACAGCCTATGGCTACACCTTC

clone_size: -
j_call: TRBJ2-5
v_call: TRBV19
d_call: -
cdr3_aa: CASSIGRGRETQYF
cdr3_nt: TGTGCCAGTAGTATTGGGAGAGGGCGGGAGACCCAGTACTTC

clone_size: -
j_call: TRBJ2-1
v_call: TRBV9
d_call: TRBD2
cdr3_aa: CASSVGAGGNNEQFF
cdr3_nt: TGTGCCAGCAGCGTAGGGGCGGGGGGCAACAATGAGCAGTTCTTC

clone_size: once
j_call: TRBJ1-1
v_call: TRBV27
d_call: TRBD1
cdr3_aa: CASLPQTGGEAFF
cdr3_nt: TGTGCCAGCCTCCCCCAGACAGGGGGCGAAGCTTTCTTT

clone_size: -
j_call: TRBJ2-5
v_call: TRBV5-8
d_call: TRBD2
cdr3_aa: CASRFLAGEEAQYF
cdr3_nt: TGTGCCAGCAGGTTTTTAGCGGGGGAAGAGGCCCAGTACTTC

clone_size: -
j_call: TRBJ2-1
v_call: TRBV27
d_call: -
cdr3_aa: CASSLSPVGPRPYNEQFF
cdr3_nt: TGTGCCAGCAGTTTATCCCCAGTGGGCCCCCGCCCCTACAATGAGCAGTTCTTC

clone_size: -
j_call: TRBJ2-7
v_call: TRBV5-1
d_call: -
cdr3_aa: CASSLRDPGDEQYF
cdr3_nt: TGCGCCAGCAGCCTCCGGGACCCCGGCGACGAGCAGTACTTC

clone_size: -
j_call: TRBJ1-5
v_call: TRBV19
d_call: TRBD1
cdr3_aa: CASTRTGGDNQPQHF
cdr3_nt: TGTGCCAGTACCCGGACAGGGGGAGACAATCAGCCCCAGCATTTT

clone_size: -
j_call: TRBJ1-2
v_call: TRBV5-1
d_call: TRBD1
cdr3_aa: CASSDGGTAYGYTF
cdr3_nt: TGCGCCAGCAGCGACGGCGGGACAGCATATGGCTACACCTTC

clone_size: -
j_call: TRBJ2-7
v_call: TRBV28
d_call: TRBD2
cdr3_aa: CASSFPSGGHYEQYF
cdr3_nt: TGTGCCAGCAGCTTCCCTAGCGGGGGACACTACGAGCAGTACTTC

clone_size: -
j_call: TRBJ1-2
v_call: TRBV11-2
d_call: -
cdr3_aa: CASSLENVYGYTF
cdr3_nt: TGTGCCAGCAGCTTAGAGAATGTCTATGGCTACACCTTC

clone_size: -
j_call: TRBJ2-1
v_call: TRBV28
d_call: TRBD2
cdr3_aa: CASSPGGGAYNEQFF
cdr3_nt: TGTGCCAGCAGCCCCGGCGGGGGGGCCTACAATGAGCAGTTCTTC

clone_size: -
j_call: TRBJ2-7
v_call: TRBV27
d_call: -
cdr3_aa: CASSLFLLGNREQYF
cdr3_nt: TGTGCCAGCAGTTTATTCCTACTCGGGAATCGCGAGCAGTACTTC

clone_size: once
j_call: TRBJ2-1
v_call: TRBV4-2
d_call: -
cdr3_aa: CASSQEGGRRNEQFF
cdr3_nt: TGTGCCAGCAGCCAAGAAGGTGGTCGGAGGAATGAGCAGTTCTTC

clone_size: -
j_call: TRBJ1-5
v_call: TRBV2
d_call: -
cdr3_aa: CASRGRAGLDQPQHF
cdr3_nt: TGTGCCAGCAGGGGGAGGGCAGGCCTTGATCAGCCCCAGCATTTT

clone_size: once
j_call: TRBJ2-1
v_call: TRBV6-4
d_call: -
cdr3_aa: CASLGGNEQFF
cdr3_nt: TGTGCCAGCTTAGGCGGCAATGAGCAGTTCTTC